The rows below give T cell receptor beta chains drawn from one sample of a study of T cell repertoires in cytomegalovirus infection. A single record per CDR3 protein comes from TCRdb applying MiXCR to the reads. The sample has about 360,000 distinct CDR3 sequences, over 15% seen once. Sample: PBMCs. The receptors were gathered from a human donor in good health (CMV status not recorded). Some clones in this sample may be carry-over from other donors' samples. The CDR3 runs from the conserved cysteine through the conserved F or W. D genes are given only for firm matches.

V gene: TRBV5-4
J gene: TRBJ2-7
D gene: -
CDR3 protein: CASSRAYSADYEQYF

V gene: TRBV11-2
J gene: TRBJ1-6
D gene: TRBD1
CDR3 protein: CASSLTPDRVGSPLHF

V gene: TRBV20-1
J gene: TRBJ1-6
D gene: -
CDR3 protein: CSARDRPYNSPLHF

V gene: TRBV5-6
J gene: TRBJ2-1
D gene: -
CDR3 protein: CASSLPRQEQFF

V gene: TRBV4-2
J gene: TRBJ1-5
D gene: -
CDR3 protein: CASSQDGQPQHF

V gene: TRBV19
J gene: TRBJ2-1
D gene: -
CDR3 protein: CASSFAVTTNEQFF

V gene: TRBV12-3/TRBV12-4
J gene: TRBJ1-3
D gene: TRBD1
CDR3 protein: CASSSTGVNTIYF

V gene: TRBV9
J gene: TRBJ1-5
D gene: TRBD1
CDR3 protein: CASSEGTGGNQPQHF

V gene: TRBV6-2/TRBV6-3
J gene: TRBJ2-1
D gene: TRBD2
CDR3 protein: CASSTPKAGRDEQFF

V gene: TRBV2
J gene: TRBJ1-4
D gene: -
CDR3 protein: CASSEAGEKLFF

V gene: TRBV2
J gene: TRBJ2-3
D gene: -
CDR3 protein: CASGLGDNTDTQYF

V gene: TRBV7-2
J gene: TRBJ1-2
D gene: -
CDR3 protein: CASSFSGDYGYTF

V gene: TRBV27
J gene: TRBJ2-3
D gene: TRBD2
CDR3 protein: CASSLSREDTQYF

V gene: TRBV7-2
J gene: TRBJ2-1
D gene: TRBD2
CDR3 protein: CASSLAGTSGRAREQFF

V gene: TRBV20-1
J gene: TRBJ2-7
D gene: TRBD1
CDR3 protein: CSANRGREQYF

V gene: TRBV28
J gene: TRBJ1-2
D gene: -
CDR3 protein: CASSLPPAPEGGYTF

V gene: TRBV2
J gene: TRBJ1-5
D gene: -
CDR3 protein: CASSLRHQPQHF

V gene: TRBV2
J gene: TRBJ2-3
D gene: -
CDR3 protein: CASSYDRLRGADTQYF

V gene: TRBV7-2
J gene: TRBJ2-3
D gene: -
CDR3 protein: CASSHGFGRLDTQYF

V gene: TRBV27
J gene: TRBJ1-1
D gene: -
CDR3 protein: CATHSGGHGTEAFF

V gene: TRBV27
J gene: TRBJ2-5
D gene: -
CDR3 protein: CASSLGDGLSQYF

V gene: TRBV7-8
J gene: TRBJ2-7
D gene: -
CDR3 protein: CASSPQRRGEQYF

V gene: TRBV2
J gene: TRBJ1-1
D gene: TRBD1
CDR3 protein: CASSELDRTNTEAFF

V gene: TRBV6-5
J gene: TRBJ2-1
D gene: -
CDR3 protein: CASSYVGSSYNEQFF

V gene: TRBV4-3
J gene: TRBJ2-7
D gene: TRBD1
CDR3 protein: CASSQDGQGPTYEQYF

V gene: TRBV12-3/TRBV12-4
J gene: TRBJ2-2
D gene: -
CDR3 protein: CASITGATNTGELFF

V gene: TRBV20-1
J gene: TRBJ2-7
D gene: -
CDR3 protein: CSAFLTYEQYF

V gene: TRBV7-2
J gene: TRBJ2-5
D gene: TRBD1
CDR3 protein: CASSLNRGPEETQYF

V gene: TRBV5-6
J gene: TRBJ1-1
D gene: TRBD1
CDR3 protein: CASSSGTGLANTEAFF

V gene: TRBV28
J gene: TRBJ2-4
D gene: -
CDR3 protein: CASSSRSVDIQYF

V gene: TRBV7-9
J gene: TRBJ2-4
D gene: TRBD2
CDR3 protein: CASSLEVAGGSGLAKNIQYF

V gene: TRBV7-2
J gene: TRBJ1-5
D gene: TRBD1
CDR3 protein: CASSPTGTVPQHF

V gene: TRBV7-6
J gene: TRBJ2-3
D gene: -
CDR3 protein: CASSLALPDTQYF

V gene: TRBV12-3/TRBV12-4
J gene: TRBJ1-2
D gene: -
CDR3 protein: CASRPGVTGGYTF

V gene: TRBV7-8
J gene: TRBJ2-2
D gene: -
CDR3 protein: CASSKSSSGSELFF

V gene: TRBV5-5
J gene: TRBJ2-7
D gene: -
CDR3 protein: CASSLATGTGEQYF

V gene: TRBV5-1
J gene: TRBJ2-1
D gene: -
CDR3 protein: CASSWTANEQFF

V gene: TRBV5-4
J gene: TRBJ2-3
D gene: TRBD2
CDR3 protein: CASSSTRGGPKRGARGTDTQYF

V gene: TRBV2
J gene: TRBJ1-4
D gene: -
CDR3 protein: CASKSERVTNEKLFF

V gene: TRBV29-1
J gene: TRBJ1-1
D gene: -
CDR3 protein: CSVEEQGEAFF

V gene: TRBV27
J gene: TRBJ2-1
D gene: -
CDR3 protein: CASVHGFGNPSNEQFF